This TCR beta chain was captured in a study of radiation and T cells in renal cell carcinoma. Study-level findings and limits: From baseline, blood top tumor clonotypes peaked at 2 weeks post-radiation. Without pretreatment biopsies, baseline tumor clonotype presence was undetermined.

As to this clone: Its specificity is not known.

Noted time point: baseline pretreatment blood. The treatment: 15 Gy SBRT to primary tumor, nephrectomy 4 weeks later. Blood was sampled at baseline, 2 weeks and 4 weeks after SBRT. The length of the CDR3 is 11 residues. Per the germline V gene, CDR1 is LGHNT and CDR2 is FRNRAP. Trimming took 6 bases from V and 2 from J, leaving 4 bases between them. Produced via immunoSEQ multiplex PCR; TCRdb's table is partial and in-frame only. The table lists 130,000 to 150,000 clones, roughly nine tenths of them singletons. The V gene is TRBV12-5, the J gene TRBJ1-1; D gene unclear. The specimen was blood, collected from a patient whose treatment included radiotherapy and nephrectomy. This clonotype originated in a woman between 70 and 85 years old with renal cell carcinoma. The CDR3 region has the DNA TGTGCTAGTGGAATTAACACTGAAGCTTTCTTT. The encoded protein is CASGINTEAFF.